This T cell receptor (beta chain) was obtained from a study of cytomegalovirus exposure and HLA in healthy donors. The study ran its PCR with 60 Vbeta and 13 Jbeta primers. The assay was immunoSEQ multiplex PCR, and TCRdb's table has in-frame clones only and misses some. The data contain some 150,000 clones, about three quarters of them singletons. There are 14 residues in the CDR3. Germline assignment: CDR1 LGHNA and CDR2 YSLEER. V shed 4 bases and J shed 5 bases, with 11 bases lying between them. As to this clone: What it binds is not known.

The study, taken as a whole, reports: Among TCR beta chains, those listed as cytomegalovirus-associated numbered over 150.

The TCR was taken from a man aged 35 to 55 in good health and CMV-seropositive. This chain links TRBV4-3 with TRBJ1-4; D unclear. Material for sequencing was PBMCs. CDR3 sequence (DNA): TGCGCCAGCAGCCCCGGGTCTAAAAATGAAAAACTGTTTTTT. Protein sequence: CASSPGSKNEKLFF.